This T cell receptor (beta chain) was profiled in a study of blood T cell repertoires in COVID-19. Some clones are missing from TCRdb's copy, which holds only in-frame ones; the method was immunoSEQ multiplex PCR. The table records about 74,000 clones, roughly 84% of them present only once. The TCR was taken from a man in his 70s with active or convalescent COVID-19. Sequenced material: peripheral blood.

CDR3 sequence (DNA): TGTGCCAGCAGAGTAGCGATTTACAATGAGCAGTTCTTC. Translating it yields CASRVAIYNEQFF. The chain is built from TRBV5-5 and TRBJ2-1; D possibly corresponds to TRBD2 (5 bases). There are 13 residues in the CDR3. CDR1 is SGHKS and CDR2 is YYEKEE in the germline V gene (reference sequence). Trimming removed 5 bases at V and 4 bases at J, with 10 bases between.